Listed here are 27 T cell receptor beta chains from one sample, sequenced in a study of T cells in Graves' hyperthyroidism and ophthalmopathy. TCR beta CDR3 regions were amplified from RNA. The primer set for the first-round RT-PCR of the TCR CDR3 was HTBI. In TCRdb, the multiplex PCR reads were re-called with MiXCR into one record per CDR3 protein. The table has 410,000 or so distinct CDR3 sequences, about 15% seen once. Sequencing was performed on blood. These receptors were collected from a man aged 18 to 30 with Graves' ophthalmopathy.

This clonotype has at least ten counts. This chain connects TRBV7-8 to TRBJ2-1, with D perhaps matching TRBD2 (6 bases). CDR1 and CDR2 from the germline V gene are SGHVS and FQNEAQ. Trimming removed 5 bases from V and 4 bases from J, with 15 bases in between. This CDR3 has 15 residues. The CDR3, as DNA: TGTGCCAGCAGCCCCGAAGCGGGTACTTACAATGAGCAGTTCTTC. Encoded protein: CASSPEAGTYNEQFF.

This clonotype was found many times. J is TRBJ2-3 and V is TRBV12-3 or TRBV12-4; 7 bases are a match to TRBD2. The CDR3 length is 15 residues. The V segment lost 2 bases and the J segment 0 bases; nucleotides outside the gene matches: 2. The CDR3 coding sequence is TGTGCCAGCAGTTTAAGCGGGGCTAGCACAGATACGCAGTATTTT. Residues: CASSLSGASTDTQYF.

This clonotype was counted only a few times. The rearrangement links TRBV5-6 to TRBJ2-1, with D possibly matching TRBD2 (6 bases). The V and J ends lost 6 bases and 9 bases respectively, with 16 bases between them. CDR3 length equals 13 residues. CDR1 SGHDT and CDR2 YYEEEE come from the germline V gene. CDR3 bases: TGTGCCAGCACCGCTTTCGGAGGGCTTGAGCAGTTCTTC. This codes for CASTAFGGLEQFF.

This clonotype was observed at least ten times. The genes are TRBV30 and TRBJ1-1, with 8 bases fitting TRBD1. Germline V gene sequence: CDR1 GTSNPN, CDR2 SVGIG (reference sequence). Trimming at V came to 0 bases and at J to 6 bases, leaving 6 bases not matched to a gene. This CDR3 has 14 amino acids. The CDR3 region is CAWSVRPGGSEAFF. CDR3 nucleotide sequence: TGTGCCTGGAGTGTACGACCAGGGGGCTCTGAAGCTTTCTTT.

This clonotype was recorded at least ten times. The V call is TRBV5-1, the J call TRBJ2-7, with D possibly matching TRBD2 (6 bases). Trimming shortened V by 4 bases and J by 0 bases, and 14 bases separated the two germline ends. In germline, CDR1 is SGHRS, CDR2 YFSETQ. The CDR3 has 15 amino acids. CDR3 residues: CASSPGLSSSYEQYF. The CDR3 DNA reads TGCGCCAGCAGCCCGGGACTTTCGAGCTCCTACGAGCAGTACTTC.

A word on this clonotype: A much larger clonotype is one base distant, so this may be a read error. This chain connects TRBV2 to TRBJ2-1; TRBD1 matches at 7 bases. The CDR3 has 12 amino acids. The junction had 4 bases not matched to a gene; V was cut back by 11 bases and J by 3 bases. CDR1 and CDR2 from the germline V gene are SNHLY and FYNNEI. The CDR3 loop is CARNRGYNEQFF. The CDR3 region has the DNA TGTGCCCGCAACAGGGGCTACAATGAGCAGTTCTTC.

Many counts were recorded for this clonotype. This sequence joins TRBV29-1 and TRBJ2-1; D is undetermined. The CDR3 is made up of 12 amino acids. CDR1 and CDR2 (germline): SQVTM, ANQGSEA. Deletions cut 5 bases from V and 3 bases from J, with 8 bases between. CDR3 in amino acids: CSVKFVYNEQFF. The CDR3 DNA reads TGCAGCGTTAAGTTCGTCTACAATGAGCAGTTCTTC.

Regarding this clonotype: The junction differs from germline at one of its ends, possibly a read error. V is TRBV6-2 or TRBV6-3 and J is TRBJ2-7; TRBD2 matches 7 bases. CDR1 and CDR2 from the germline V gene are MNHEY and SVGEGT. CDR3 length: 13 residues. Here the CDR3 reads CASSGRETYGQYF. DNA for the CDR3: TGTGCCAGCAGTGGGCGGGAGACCTACGGGCAGTACTTC.

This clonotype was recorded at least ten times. The CDR3 loop reads CASSFPSGGEKNEQFF. CDR3 sequence (DNA): TGTGCCAGCAGTTTCCCGAGCGGGGGGGAAAAAAATGAGCAGTTCTTC. The chain is built from TRBV6-5 and TRBJ2-1, with 10 bases lining up with TRBD2. This CDR3 has 16 residues. Germline-derived CDR1 and CDR2 are MNHEY and SVGAGI. V lost 4 bases, J lost 7 bases, and 10 bases stayed unmatched.

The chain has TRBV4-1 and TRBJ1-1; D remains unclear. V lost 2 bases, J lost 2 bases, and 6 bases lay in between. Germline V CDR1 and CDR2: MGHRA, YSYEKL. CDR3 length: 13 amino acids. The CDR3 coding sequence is TGCGCCAGCAGCCAACCAGTTAACACTGAAGCTTTCTTT. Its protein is CASSQPVNTEAFF.

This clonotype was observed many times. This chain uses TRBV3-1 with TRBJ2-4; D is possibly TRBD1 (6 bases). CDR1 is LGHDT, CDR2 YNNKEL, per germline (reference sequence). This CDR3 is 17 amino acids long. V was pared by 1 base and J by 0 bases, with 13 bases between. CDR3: CASSQAGVHIAKNIQYF. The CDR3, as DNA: TGTGCCAGCAGCCAAGCAGGGGTCCATATAGCCAAAAACATTCAGTACTTC.

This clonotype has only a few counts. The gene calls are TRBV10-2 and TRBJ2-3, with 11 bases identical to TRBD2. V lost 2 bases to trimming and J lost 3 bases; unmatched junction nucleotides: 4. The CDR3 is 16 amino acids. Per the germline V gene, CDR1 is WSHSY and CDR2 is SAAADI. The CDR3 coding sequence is TGCGCCAGCAGTGAGAAATTAGCGGGAGGGACAGATACGCAGTATTTT. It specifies CASSEKLAGGTDTQYF.

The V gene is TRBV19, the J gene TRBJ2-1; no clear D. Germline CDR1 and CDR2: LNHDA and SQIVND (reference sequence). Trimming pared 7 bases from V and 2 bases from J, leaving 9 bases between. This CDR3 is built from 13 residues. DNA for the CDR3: TGTGCCAGTACGATAGGGACCTACAATGAGCAGTTCTTC. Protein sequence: CASTIGTYNEQFF.

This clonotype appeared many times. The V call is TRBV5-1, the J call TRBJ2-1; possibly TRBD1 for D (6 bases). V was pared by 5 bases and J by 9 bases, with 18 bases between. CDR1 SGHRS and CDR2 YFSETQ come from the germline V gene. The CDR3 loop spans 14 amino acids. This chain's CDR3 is CASRGQSLSGEQFF. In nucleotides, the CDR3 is TGCGCCAGCAGAGGACAGTCCCTCTCCGGTGAGCAGTTCTTC.

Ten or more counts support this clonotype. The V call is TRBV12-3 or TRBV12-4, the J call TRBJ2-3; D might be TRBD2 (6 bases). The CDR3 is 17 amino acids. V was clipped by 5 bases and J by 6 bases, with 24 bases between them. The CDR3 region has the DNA TGTGCCAGCAGTCCAGAAGACGGGAGAAAGGGTGTGGATACGCAGTATTTT. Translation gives CASSPEDGRKGVDTQYF.

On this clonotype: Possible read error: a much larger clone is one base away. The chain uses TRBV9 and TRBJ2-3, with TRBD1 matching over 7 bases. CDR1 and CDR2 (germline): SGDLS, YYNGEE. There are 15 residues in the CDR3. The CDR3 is CASSAWTGSTDTRYF. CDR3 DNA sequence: TGTGCCAGCAGCGCCTGGACAGGAAGCACAGATACGCGGTATTTT. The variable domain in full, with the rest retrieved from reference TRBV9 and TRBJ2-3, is DSGVTQTPKHLITATGQRVTLRCSPRSGDLSVYWYQQSLDQGLQFLIQYYNGEERAKGNILERFSAQQFPDLHSELNLSSLELGDSALYFCASSAWTGSTDTRYFGPGTRLTVL.

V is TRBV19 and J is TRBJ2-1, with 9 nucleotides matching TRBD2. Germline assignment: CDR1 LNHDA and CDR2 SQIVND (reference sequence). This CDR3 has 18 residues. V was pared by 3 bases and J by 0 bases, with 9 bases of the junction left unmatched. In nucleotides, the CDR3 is TGTGCCAGTAGTATCCGGCTAGCGGGGCCGAGCTCCTACAATGAGCAGTTCTTC. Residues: CASSIRLAGPSSYNEQFF.

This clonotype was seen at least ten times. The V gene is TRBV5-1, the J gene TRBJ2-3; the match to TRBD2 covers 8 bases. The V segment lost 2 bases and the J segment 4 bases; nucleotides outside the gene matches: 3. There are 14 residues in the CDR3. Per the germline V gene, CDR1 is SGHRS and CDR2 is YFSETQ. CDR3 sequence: CASSFGGASDTQYF. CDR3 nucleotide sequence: TGCGCCAGCAGCTTCGGGGGGGCCTCAGATACGCAGTATTTT. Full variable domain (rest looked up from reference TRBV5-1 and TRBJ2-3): KAGVTQTPRYLIKTRGQQVTLSCSPISGHRSVSWYQQTPGQGLQFLFEYFSETQRNKGNFPGRFSGRQFSNSRSEMNVSTLELGDSALYLCASSFGGASDTQYFGPGTRLTVL.

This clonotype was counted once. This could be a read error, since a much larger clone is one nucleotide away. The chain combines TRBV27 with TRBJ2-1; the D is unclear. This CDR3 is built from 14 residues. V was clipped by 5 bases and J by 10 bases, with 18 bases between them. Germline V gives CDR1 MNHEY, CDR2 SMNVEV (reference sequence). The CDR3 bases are TGTGCCAGCAGTCCGTTATCGGCGTCCTACGAGCAGTTCTTC. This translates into CASSPLSASYEQFF.

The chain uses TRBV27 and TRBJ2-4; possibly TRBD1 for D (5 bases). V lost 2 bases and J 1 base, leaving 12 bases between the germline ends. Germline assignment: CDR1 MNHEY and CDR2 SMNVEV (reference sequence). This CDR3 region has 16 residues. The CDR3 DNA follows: TGTGCCAGCAGTTTAAGTCAGGGTGGTGCCAAAAACATTCAGTACTTC. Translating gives CASSLSQGGAKNIQYF.

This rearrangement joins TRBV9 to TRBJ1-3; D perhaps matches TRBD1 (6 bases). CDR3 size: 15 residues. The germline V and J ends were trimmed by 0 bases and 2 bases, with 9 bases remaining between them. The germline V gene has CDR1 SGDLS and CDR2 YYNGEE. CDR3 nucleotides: TGTGCCAGCAGCGTAGAAGAGGGGGCTGGAAACACCATATATTTT. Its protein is CASSVEEGAGNTIYF.

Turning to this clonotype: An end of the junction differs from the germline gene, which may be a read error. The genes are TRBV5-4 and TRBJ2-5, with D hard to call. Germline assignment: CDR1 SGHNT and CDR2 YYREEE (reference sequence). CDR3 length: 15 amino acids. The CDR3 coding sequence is TGTGCCAGCAGCTTGCCGTCTGTGGGGTCAGAGACCCATTACTTC. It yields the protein CASSLPSVGSETHYF.

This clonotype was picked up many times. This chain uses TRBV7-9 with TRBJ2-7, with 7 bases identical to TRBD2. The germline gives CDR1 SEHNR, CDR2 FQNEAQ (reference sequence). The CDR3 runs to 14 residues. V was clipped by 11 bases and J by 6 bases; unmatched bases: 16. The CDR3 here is CASQASGGVLEQYF. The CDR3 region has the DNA TGTGCCTCCCAGGCTTCGGGGGGAGTCCTCGAGCAGTACTTC.

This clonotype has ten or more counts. The CDR3: CAWSVWEAYGYTF. Here the CDR3 DNA reads TGTGCCTGGAGTGTTTGGGAGGCCTATGGCTACACCTTC. This chain links TRBV30 with TRBJ1-2; D is ambiguous. The CDR3 sequence is 13 residues long. V was clipped by 0 bases and J by 4 bases, with 9 bases between them. From germline, CDR1 is GTSNPN and CDR2 SVGIG (reference sequence).

The CDR3 coding sequence is TGTGCCACCAGCAAAACTAGCGGGAGGTCCTACGAGCAGTACTTC. This translates into CATSKTSGRSYEQYF. The rearrangement joins TRBV15 to TRBJ2-7; TRBD2 aligns across 12 bases. Trimming removed 4 bases from V and 1 base from J; junction bases left unmatched: 2. Germline CDR1 and CDR2: LNHNV and YYDKDF (reference sequence). This CDR3 contains 15 residues.

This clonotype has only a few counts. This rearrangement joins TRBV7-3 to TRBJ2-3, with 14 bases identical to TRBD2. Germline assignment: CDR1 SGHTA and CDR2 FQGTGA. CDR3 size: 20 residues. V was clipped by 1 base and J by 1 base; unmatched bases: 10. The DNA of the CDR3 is TGTGCCAGCAGCTTAAGTTCCCAGGGACTAGCGGGAGTGGGCACAGATACGCAGTATTTT. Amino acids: CASSLSSQGLAGVGTDTQYF. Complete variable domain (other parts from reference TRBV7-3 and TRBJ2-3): GAGVSQTPSNKVTEKGKYVELRCDPISGHTALYWYRQSLGQGPEFLIYFQGTGAADDSGLPNDRFFAVRPEGSVSTLKIQRTERGDSAVYLCASSLSSQGLAGVGTDTQYFGPGTRLTVL.

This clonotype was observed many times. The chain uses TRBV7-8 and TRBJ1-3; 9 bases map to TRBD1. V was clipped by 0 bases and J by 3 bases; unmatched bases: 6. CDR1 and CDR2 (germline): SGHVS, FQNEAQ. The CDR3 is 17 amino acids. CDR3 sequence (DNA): TGTGCCAGCAGCTTAGCCGCTGACAGGGGGTATGGAAACACCATATATTTT. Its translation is CASSLAADRGYGNTIYF.